This T cell receptor (beta chain) came from a study of response to subunit inactivated influenza vaccine. Study-level findings and limits: Every seasonal influenza vaccination brings in few new T cells, the authors suggested.

Germline assignment: CDR1 KGHSH and CDR2 LQKENI. Trimming cost V 0 bases and J 2 bases, with 3 bases left between them. The CDR3 contains 13 residues. As concerns this clonotype: Its antigen is as yet unknown.

TCRdb independently ran MiXCR on the RT-PCR reads; one entry per CDR3 protein. The sample carries 150,000 or so distinct CDR3 sequences, 11% recorded once. Material: non-naive T cells sorted from PBMCs, obtained about 6 weeks after vaccination. The chain carries TRBV18 and TRBJ2-3; D is unclear. This clonotype was sampled from a man in his fifties who received an inactivated influenza vaccine. The CDR3 region has the DNA TGTGCCAGCTCACCACCCCCCACAGATACGCAGTATTTT. This gives the protein CASSPPPTDTQYF.